Listed here are 16 T cell receptor beta chains from one sample, sequenced in a study of technical replicates of blood from a handful of donors. Libraries were prepared by immunoSEQ multiplex PCR; TCRdb keeps only in-frame clonotypes and omits some of them. The sample includes 45,000 to 60,000 clones, 91% of them seen just once. Sequencing was performed on PBMCs. The receptors stem from a human donor in good health. Some clones in this sample may be carry-over from other donors' samples.

The rearrangement uses TRBV19 and TRBJ2-5; 7 bases fit TRBD1. Germline CDR1 and CDR2: LNHDA and SQIVND (reference sequence). The CDR3 length is 14 residues. V trimming: 6 bases; J trimming: 5 bases; junction bases outside the gene matches: 9. CDR3 bases: TGTGCCAGTAGCCCTACAGGGGTCGTGGAGACCCAGTACTTC. This codes for CASSPTGVVETQYF.

The chain links TRBV15 to TRBJ2-2; a possible D gene is TRBD2 (6 bases). The CDR3 runs 14 residues. Trimming left V 5 bases short and J 5 bases short, with 12 bases between. Germline V gives CDR1 LNHNV, CDR2 YYDKDF (reference sequence). CDR3 nucleotide sequence: TGTGCCACCAGCGACCGGGGGAGGACCGGGGAGCTGTTTTTT. Translated, it gives CATSDRGRTGELFF. The full variable domain, with the rest looked up from reference TRBV15 and TRBJ2-2, is DAMVIQNPRYQVTQFGKPVTLSCSQTLNHNVMYWYQQKSSQAPKLLFHYYDKDFNNEADTPDNFQSRRPNTSFCFLDIRSPGLGDTAMYLCATSDRGRTGELFFGEGSRLTVL.

The V gene is TRBV4-2, the J gene TRBJ1-1; maybe TRBD1 (5 bases). The germline CDR1 and CDR2 sequences are LGHNA and YNFKEQ. V was shortened by 5 bases and J by 2 bases, with 15 bases between the two germline ends. The CDR3 covers 15 residues. The CDR3 protein is CASSGQITFNTEAFF. The CDR3 DNA follows: TGTGCCAGCAGCGGACAAATAACATTTAACACTGAAGCTTTCTTT.

V is TRBV19 and J is TRBJ1-5; the match to TRBD1 covers 9 bases. The V segment lost 4 bases and the J segment 7 bases; nucleotides outside the gene matches: 14. CDR1 is LNHDA and CDR2 is SQIVND in the germline V gene (reference sequence). The CDR3 sequence is 17 residues long. CDR3: CASSTTGGRGIGQPQHF. As DNA, the CDR3 is TGTGCCAGTAGTACGACAGGGGGGAGAGGAATCGGGCAGCCCCAGCATTTT.

The CDR3 loop reads CASSQDPRSANEKLFF. The CDR3 DNA sequence: TGTGCCAGCAGCCAAGATCCGAGGTCCGCTAATGAAAAACTGTTTTTT. The chain uses TRBV4-2 and TRBJ1-4, with D hard to call. The V end was cut by 0 bases, the J end by 3 bases, with 11 bases between. The germline CDR1 and CDR2 sequences are LGHNA and YNFKEQ. The CDR3 spans 16 residues.

V and J are TRBV5-4 and TRBJ2-7; 12 bases agree with TRBD1. CDR1 is SGHNT, CDR2 YYREEE, per germline (reference sequence). The V gene end was trimmed by 6 bases and the J gene end by 1 base; junction bases not matched to a gene: 5. The CDR3 has 15 amino acids. This CDR3 reads CASTPGQGASYEQYF. DNA for the CDR3: TGTGCCAGCACCCCGGGACAGGGGGCTTCCTACGAGCAGTACTTC.

This clone was counted only a few times. The chain employs TRBV10-2 and TRBJ2-5; D gene uncertain. CDR1 is WSHSY and CDR2 is SAAADI in the germline V gene. The CDR3 is made up of 12 amino acids. V lost 4 bases, J lost 4 bases, and 7 bases lay in between. The CDR3 region is CASSALSETQYF. CDR3 bases: TGCGCCAGCAGTGCGCTATCAGAGACCCAGTACTTC.

The J gene is TRBJ2-1, the V gene TRBV30; TRBD2 is a possible D gene (6 bases). V was shortened by 0 bases and J by 4 bases, with 10 bases between the two germline ends. Germline CDR1 reads GTSNPN; CDR2 reads SVGIG (reference sequence). The CDR3 is 14 amino acids. CDR3: CAWSVYSGYNEQFF. The CDR3 DNA is TGTGCCTGGAGTGTATATAGCGGTTACAATGAGCAGTTCTTC.

This sequence joins TRBV4-1 and TRBJ1-1; no firm D call. Germline CDR1 is MGHRA and CDR2 is YSYEKL. The CDR3 is 14 residues long. V lost 0 bases and J lost 5, with 10 bases in between. This CDR3 reads CASSQDPGLTEAFF. CDR3 DNA sequence: TGCGCCAGCAGCCAAGATCCGGGGTTGACTGAAGCTTTCTTT.

V is TRBV6-5 and J is TRBJ2-3; D possibly corresponds to TRBD2 (6 bases). V was clipped by 0 bases and J by 1 base, with 8 bases between them. The CDR3 is 15 residues long. Germline V gene data show CDR1 as MNHEY and CDR2 as SVGAGI. CDR3 sequence: CASSYSPGGTDTQYF. CDR3 bases: TGTGCCAGCAGTTACTCCCCGGGGGGCACAGATACGCAGTATTTT.

CDR3 bases: TGCAGCGTGGGGGACAGTAATAGCTACGAGCAGTACTTC. It specifies CSVGDSNSYEQYF. The chain is built from TRBV29-1 and TRBJ2-5, with 7 bases fitting TRBD1. With the DNA end fitting TRBJ2-7 better, the J assignment may be wrong. CDR3 size: 13 residues. Germline V CDR1 and CDR2: SQVTM, ANQGSEA.

The CDR3 nucleotides read TGTGCCGGCCAGGGGGCGCGGGACTATGGCTACACCTTC. This gives the protein CAGQGARDYGYTF. This chain connects TRBV6-1 to TRBJ1-2, with 8 positions matching TRBD1. The V gene's germline CDR1 is MNHNS and CDR2 SASEGT. The CDR3 loop spans 13 amino acids. V was pared by 11 bases and J by 3 bases, with 8 bases of the junction left unmatched.

The rearrangement uses TRBV4-1 and TRBJ2-7; a possible D gene is TRBD2 (6 bases). The germline CDR1 and CDR2 sequences are MGHRA and YSYEKL. V was pared by 2 bases and J by 4 bases, with 12 bases between. There are 14 residues in the CDR3. CDR3: CASSQLKGRYEQYF. CDR3 bases: TGCGCCAGCAGCCAACTGAAGGGGAGGTACGAGCAGTACTTC.

This clone was observed once. Here the CDR3 DNA reads TGTGCCAGCAGCTCGAGGACTAGCGGGACTAGCACAGATACGCAGTATTTT. It translates to CASSSRTSGTSTDTQYF. The chain employs TRBV11-2 and TRBJ2-3; 12 nucleotides match TRBD2. V was pared by 4 bases and J by 0 bases, with 5 bases of the junction left unmatched. Germline V gene lookup returns CDR1 SGHAT and CDR2 FQNNGV. This CDR3 has 17 amino acids.

This chain joins TRBV6-5 and TRBJ1-4; the match to TRBD1 covers 7 bases. The CDR3 is 16 residues long. V lost 0 bases and J lost 5; bases outside the gene matches: 6. The germline gives CDR1 MNHEY, CDR2 SVGAGI. CDR3 region: CASSYSSTGRNEKLFF. DNA of the CDR3: TGTGCCAGCAGTTACTCCTCGACAGGGCGAAATGAAAAACTGTTTTTT.

The V gene is TRBV7-2, the J gene TRBJ1-2; 12 bases line up with TRBD1. The CDR3 runs to 16 residues. V was clipped by 0 bases and J by 4 bases; unmatched bases: 3. In germline, CDR1 is SGHTA, CDR2 FQGNSA. The CDR3 spells CASSLAGTGGGYGYTF. The DNA of the CDR3 is TGTGCCAGCAGCTTAGCAGGGACAGGGGGCGGCTATGGCTACACCTTC.